This T cell receptor beta chain was profiled in a study of cytomegalovirus exposure and HLA in healthy donors. Study-level results: It was reported that TCR beta sequences correctly inferred the HLA-A and HLA-B alleles for most subjects. A later analysis found TCR association rates differed by HLA locus, highest for DRB1 and lowest for HLA-C.

In the case of this clone: Its antigen is still unknown.

Amplification used 60 Vbeta primers and 13 Jbeta primers. The method was immunoSEQ multiplex PCR; TCRdb's version includes in-frame clones alone and lacks a portion of them. The table shows 110,000 to 150,000 clones, with about 75% occurring only once. Germline values: CDR1 SEHNR, CDR2 FQNEAQ (reference sequence). The CDR3 consists of 14 residues. The V gene lost 5 bases and the J gene lost 8 bases, with 18 bases spanning the gap. This clonotype originated in a man aged 35 to 55 in good health and CMV-seronegative. Sequencing was done on a sample of PBMCs. The chain employs TRBV7-9 and TRBJ1-2; D may be TRBD1 (6 bases). CDR3 bases: TGTGCCAGCAGCGCACCTTTCGGGGGGGGCGGCTACACCTTC. Encoded protein: CASSAPFGGGGYTF.